Listed here are 25 T cell receptor beta chains from one sample, sequenced in a study of shared clonotypes between healthy human individuals. Selected positively for CCR7 and CD45RO-negative, naive CD8 cells excluded terminally differentiated effector memory CD45RA+ cells. The repertoire was sequenced with immunoSEQ multiplex PCR; TCRdb's copy has only in-frame clones and lacks some. This sample yields approximately 2,200,000 clones, of which about 92% are seen a single time; about 1.8% belongs to the top ten. Material: naive CD8+ T cells from PBMCs. The receptors originated from a man between 18 and 35 years old in good health. Some clones in this sample may be carry-over from other donors' samples.

The chain combines TRBV4-1 with TRBJ2-2; 11 bases fit TRBD2. The germline CDR1 and CDR2 sequences are MGHRA and YSYEKL. The CDR3 totals 18 residues. V gave up 4 bases and J gave up 2 bases; unmatched junction bases: 9. DNA for the CDR3: TGCGCCAGCAGCCGGACTAGCGGGCAATTGACAAACACCGGGGAGCTGTTTTTT. Protein product: CASSRTSGQLTNTGELFF.

V gene TRBV9 combines with J gene TRBJ2-2, with a weak D call TRBD1 (5 bases). The germline V and J ends were trimmed by 3 bases and 5 bases, with 20 bases remaining between them. In germline, CDR1 is SGDLS, CDR2 YYNGEE. CDR3 length: 17 amino acids. CDR3 in amino acids: CASSEPTDTKQTGELFF. The CDR3 DNA is TGTGCCAGCAGCGAACCTACGGACACAAAACAAACCGGGGAGCTGTTTTTT.

This clone appeared a few times. Other DNA sequences in this specimen translate into the identical CDR3. Here the CDR3 DNA reads TGTGCCAGCAGTGAACCGGGCACTGAAGCTTTCTTT. Translating it yields CASSEPGTEAFF. This chain joins TRBV25-1 and TRBJ1-1; no firm D call. Between the trimmed V and J ends, which lost 2 bases and 4 bases, there was a span of 5 bases. The CDR3 has 12 residues. Germline CDR1 reads MGHDK; CDR2 reads SYGVNS.

V usage is TRBV19 and J usage is TRBJ1-5; 8 nucleotides match TRBD1. V dropped 7 bases and J dropped 5; count of bases not matched to a gene: 7. The CDR3 contains 14 residues. CDR1 is LNHDA, CDR2 SQIVND, per germline (reference sequence). The CDR3 DNA sequence: TGTGCCAGTACCCAGGACAGGGTCGATCAGCCCCAGCATTTT. Amino acid sequence: CASTQDRVDQPQHF.

This chain links TRBV6-1 with TRBJ2-7; D remains unclear. Trimming took off 0 bases at V and 3 bases at J, with 6 bases between the two ends. This CDR3 has 13 amino acids. Germline V gene lookup returns CDR1 MNHNS and CDR2 SASEGT. CDR3: CASSEAPNYEQYF. As DNA, the CDR3 is TGTGCCAGCAGTGAAGCCCCCAACTACGAGCAGTACTTC.

The chain uses TRBV7-2 and TRBJ2-7; 7 bases match TRBD1. Germline values: CDR1 SGHTA, CDR2 FQGNSA. The CDR3 has 14 residues. Trimming removed 4 bases from V and 6 bases from J; junction bases left unmatched: 9. The CDR3 loop reads CASSYSGQTSEQYF. The CDR3 nucleotides are TGTGCCAGCAGCTATTCGGGACAGACAAGCGAGCAGTACTTC.

There are a few counts of this clone. The chain employs TRBV18 and TRBJ2-1; no definite D call. CDR3 length: 16 residues. Germline V gene lookup returns CDR1 KGHSH and CDR2 LQKENI. V dropped 0 bases and J dropped 6 bases, with 15 bases sitting between them. DNA of the CDR3: TGTGCCAGCTCACCACCGGGCCTAGTTAGTTTCAATGAGCAGTTCTTC. Translated: CASSPPGLVSFNEQFF. Complete variable domain (other parts from reference TRBV18 and TRBJ2-1): NAGVMQNPRHLVRRRGQEARLRCSPMKGHSHVYWYRQLPEEGLKFMVYLQKENIIDESGMPKERFSAEFPKEGPSILRIQQVVRGDSAAYFCASSPPGLVSFNEQFFGPGTRLTVL.

This clone was recorded once. The gene calls are TRBV27 and TRBJ1-5, with D unclear. Deletions cut 6 bases from V and 1 base from J, with 7 bases between. The CDR3 consists of 13 residues. CDR1 is MNHEY, CDR2 SMNVEV, per germline (reference sequence). CDR3 loop: CASRGISNQPQHF. The CDR3 nucleotides read TGTGCCAGCAGGGGGATAAGCAATCAGCCCCAGCATTTT.

V and J are TRBV27 and TRBJ2-7, with 10 nucleotides matching TRBD2. Germline assignment: CDR1 MNHEY and CDR2 SMNVEV (reference sequence). The CDR3 contains 16 residues. V dropped 5 bases and J dropped 5; count of bases not matched to a gene: 12. The CDR3 DNA sequence: TGTGCCAGCAGTCCAGAGGGGGGACTAGCGTATAACGAGCAGTACTTC. This translates into CASSPEGGLAYNEQYF.

This clone was seen a single time. The chain has TRBV7-9 and TRBJ2-7; D is uncertain. The CDR3 spans 14 residues. V dropped 5 bases and J dropped 6 bases, with 17 bases sitting between them. Germline CDR1 is SEHNR and CDR2 is FQNEAQ (reference sequence). Here the CDR3 reads CASSPLYLGSEQYF. For the CDR3, the DNA is TGTGCCAGCAGCCCACTCTACTTGGGGTCCGAGCAGTACTTC.

The chain couples TRBV13 to TRBJ1-2, with 8 bases fitting TRBD1. Germline CDR1 is PRHDT and CDR2 is FYEKMQ (reference sequence). The ends lost 4 bases at V and 8 bases at J; junction bases unmatched: 3. The CDR3 runs 12 residues. CDR3 protein: CASSSRTGGYTF. DNA for the CDR3: TGTGCCAGCAGCTCAAGGACAGGGGGCTACACCTTC.

This chain joins TRBV7-9 and TRBJ2-2; D might be TRBD2 (6 bases). Trimming shortened V by 2 bases and J by 4 bases, and 23 bases separated the two germline ends. CDR3 length: 19 amino acids. Germline V gene sequence: CDR1 SEHNR, CDR2 FQNEAQ (reference sequence). The CDR3 reads CASSLLGGELVLGTGELFF. The CDR3 nucleotides are TGTGCCAGCAGCTTATTGGGCGGGGAACTAGTCCTAGGCACCGGGGAGCTGTTTTTT. Drawing the rest from reference TRBV7-9 and TRBJ2-2, the complete variable domain is DTGVSQNPRHKITKRGQNVTFRCDPISEHNRLYWYRQTLGQGPEFLTYFQNEAQLEKSRLLSDRFSAERPKGSFSTLEIQRTEQGDSAMYLCASSLLGGELVLGTGELFFGEGSRLTVL.

This chain uses TRBV6-5 with TRBJ2-7; 7 bases map to TRBD2. The CDR3 extends over 13 amino acids. Germline V gene sequence: CDR1 MNHEY, CDR2 SVGAGI. V lost 7 bases to trimming and J lost 4 bases; unmatched junction nucleotides: 7. The CDR3 here is CASTAGSYYEQYF. As DNA, the CDR3 is TGTGCCAGCACAGCGGGATCATATTACGAGCAGTACTTC.

The chain carries TRBV19 and TRBJ2-1; perhaps TRBD2 as D (6 bases). Germline lookup yields CDR1 LNHDA and CDR2 SQIVND (reference sequence). Trimming stripped 3 bases from V and 2 bases from J, with 8 bases between. This CDR3 is 14 amino acids long. The CDR3 here is CASSMWRAYNEQFF. CDR3 DNA: TGTGCCAGTAGTATGTGGAGGGCCTACAATGAGCAGTTCTTC.

The chain recombines TRBV28 with TRBJ2-7, with D maybe TRBD2 (6 bases). The germline V and J ends were trimmed by 6 bases and 5 bases, with 11 bases remaining between them. This CDR3 has 12 amino acids. Germline CDR1 reads MDHEN; CDR2 reads SYDVKM. The CDR3 nucleotides read TGTGCCAGCAGAGGAGGGATCCACGAGCAGTACTTC. Its translation is CASRGGIHEQYF. The entire variable domain, with the rest obtained from reference TRBV28 and TRBJ2-7, is as follows: DVKVTQSSRYLVKRTGEKVFLECVQDMDHENMFWYRQDPGLGLRLIYFSYDVKMKEKGDIPEGYSVSREKKERFSLILESASTNQTSMYLCASRGGIHEQYFGPGTRLTVT.

The V and J genes are TRBV13 and TRBJ2-1, with 7 bases identical to TRBD1. Unmatched junction bases numbered 16, after V lost 4 bases and J lost 1 base. Germline V gene sequence: CDR1 PRHDT, CDR2 FYEKMQ (reference sequence). This CDR3 is built from 19 residues. The CDR3 DNA is TGTGCCAGCAGCTCCCTCGGGCGCAGGGACAGCAGTTCCTACAATGAGCAGTTCTTC. As protein: CASSSLGRRDSSSYNEQFF. Variable domain in full (rest from reference TRBV13 and TRBJ2-1): AAGVIQSPRHLIKEKRETATLKCYPIPRHDTVYWYQQGPGQDPQFLISFYEKMQSDKGSIPDRFSAQQFSDYHSELNMSSLELGDSALYFCASSSLGRRDSSSYNEQFFGPGTRLTVL.

This rearrangement joins TRBV29-1 to TRBJ1-2; no reliable D call. Between the trimmed V and J ends, which lost 3 bases and 5 bases, there was a span of 7 bases. In germline, CDR1 is SQVTM, CDR2 ANQGSEA. This CDR3 region has 11 residues. For the CDR3, the DNA is TGCAGCGTTGACAGCCATTATGGCTACACCTTC. Amino acids: CSVDSHYGYTF.

V is TRBV29-1 and J is TRBJ2-6, with D perhaps TRBD1 (5 bases). This CDR3 contains 14 residues. The germline gives CDR1 SQVTM, CDR2 ANQGSEA. The germline V and J ends were trimmed by 3 bases and 4 bases, with 10 bases remaining between them. CDR3 sequence: CSVDAGSGANVLTF. The CDR3 region has the DNA TGCAGCGTTGACGCAGGGTCCGGGGCCAACGTCCTGACTTTC. Drawing the rest from reference TRBV29-1 and TRBJ2-6, the complete variable domain is SAVISQKPSRDICQRGTSLTIQCQVDSQVTMMFWYRQQPGQSLTLIATANQGSEATYESGFVIDKFPISRPNLTFSTLTVSNMSPEDSSIYLCSVDAGSGANVLTFGAGSRLTVL.

The chain couples TRBV4-2 to TRBJ2-3; no definite D call. V was clipped by 1 base and J by 1 base, with 9 bases between them. Germline-derived CDR1 and CDR2 are LGHNA and YNFKEQ. The CDR3 runs 15 residues. DNA of the CDR3: TGTGCCAGCAGCCAAGCGATAATAGGCACAGATACGCAGTATTTT. This translates into CASSQAIIGTDTQYF.

In this sample, this clone turned up a few times. V and J are TRBV28 and TRBJ1-1; no clear D. V was pared by 2 bases and J by 4 bases, with 5 bases between. The CDR3 totals 12 residues. The germline CDR1 and CDR2 sequences are MDHEN and SYDVKM. In nucleotides, the CDR3 is TGTGCCAGCAGTTTACCGGCCACTGAAGCTTTCTTT. Translation: CASSLPATEAFF.

The V and J genes are TRBV13 and TRBJ2-6, with D uncertain. V dropped 3 bases and J dropped 4 bases, with 7 bases sitting between them. The CDR3 spans 14 residues. The V gene's germline CDR1 is PRHDT and CDR2 FYEKMQ (reference sequence). CDR3 residues: CASSFSRGANVLTF. CDR3 DNA: TGTGCCAGCAGCTTCTCTAGAGGGGCCAACGTCCTGACTTTC.

V is TRBV29-1 and J is TRBJ2-1; D is unclear. V lost 2 bases and J 4 bases, leaving 6 bases between the germline ends. This CDR3 comprises 12 residues. Per germline, CDR1 SQVTM and CDR2 ANQGSEA. CDR3 residues: CSVEPLYNEQFF. Here the CDR3 DNA reads TGCAGCGTTGAACCCCTTTACAATGAGCAGTTCTTC.

This clone was seen once. This chain links TRBV7-9 with TRBJ2-7; 8 bases are a match to TRBD1. Trimming cost V 4 bases and J 0 bases; bases outside gene matches: 5. The CDR3 runs to 15 residues. CDR1 and CDR2 from the germline V gene are SEHNR and FQNEAQ (reference sequence). DNA for the CDR3: TGTGCCAGCAGCTCGGACAGGGTTGGCTCCTACGAGCAGTACTTC. Translation: CASSSDRVGSYEQYF.

About this clone itself: Other nucleotide sequences in the sample specify the same CDR3. V is TRBV28 and J is TRBJ2-3; no firm D call. The CDR3 has 12 residues. Between the trimmed V and J ends, which lost 3 bases and 4 bases, there was a span of 5 bases. Germline assignment: CDR1 MDHEN and CDR2 SYDVKM. CDR3 region: CASSFGADTQYF. The CDR3 region has the DNA TGTGCCAGCAGTTTTGGAGCAGATACGCAGTATTTT.

The chain carries TRBV5-6 and TRBJ1-1; D unresolved. The germline V gene has CDR1 SGHDT and CDR2 YYEEEE. The CDR3 consists of 13 residues. V was trimmed by 0 bases and J by 3 bases, leaving 6 bases between them. CDR3 DNA: TGTGCCAGCAGCTTGGCCACTTACACTGAAGCTTTCTTT. This encodes CASSLATYTEAFF.